This T cell receptor (beta chain) is drawn from a study of blood T cell repertoires in COVID-19. Study details: COVID-19 samples from acute and convalescent phases originated in the United States, Italy and Spain. Sources were T cells, B-cell-depleted T cells, or PBMCs; the material itself was cDNA or gDNA.

Libraries were prepared by immunoSEQ multiplex PCR; TCRdb keeps only in-frame clonotypes and omits some of them. This table holds fewer than 60,000 clones, approximately 79% found once. CDR1 is MNHEY, CDR2 SVGAGI, per germline. CDR3 length: 14 residues. The junction had 4 bases not matched to a gene; V was cut back by 6 bases and J by 0 bases. The receptor was isolated from a man in his 70s with acute or convalescent COVID-19. The rearrangement links TRBV6-5 to TRBJ2-7; 8 bases match TRBD1. The sequenced material came from peripheral blood. The CDR3 is CASSGTGHSYEQYF. DNA of the CDR3: TGTGCCAGCAGCGGGACAGGACACTCCTACGAGCAGTACTTC.